This T cell receptor beta chain was observed in a study of T-cell reconstitution after alpha-beta-depleted transplantation in children. Study conclusions and caveats: Several hundred expanded graft clones reportedly were the source of alpha-beta T cells about two months after transplant. Counts and diversity of T cells one year after transplant came mostly from newly produced T cells. Surviving thymic progenitors and recipient T cells were the source of high TCRbeta diversity at day 60 in some patients.

A word on this clonotype: Its target is not known.

Unique molecular identifiers featured in how the TCRbeta library was prepared. A single record per CDR3 protein comes from TCRdb applying MiXCR to the PCR reads. Of 80,000 to 100,000 distinct CDR3 sequences listed, less than 25% are singletons. The CDR3 contains 14 residues. V was cut by 2 bases and J by 4 bases, with 9 bases left in between. Germline V CDR1 and CDR2: LGHNA, YSLEER. The source of this sequence is a boy younger than 10 with acute lymphoblastic leukemia, due to receive a stem cell transplant. V and J are TRBV4-3 and TRBJ1-3, with D possibly matching TRBD1 (5 bases). Specimen: PBMCs, collected before TCRalphabeta/CD19-depleted stem cell transplant. CDR3 nucleotides: TGCGCCAGCAGCCAAACACAGGAGGGAAACACCATATATTTT. Translated: CASSQTQEGNTIYF.